The present T cell receptor beta chain was sequenced within a study of cytomegalovirus exposure and HLA in healthy donors (dated by TCRdb to the late 2010s). In the study overall: According to an earlier analysis of 587 of the donors, some 180 million T cells yielded roughly 110 million unique TCR beta sequences and 276 Gb of sequence data. About 280 gigabases of sequencing data and 75 million to 85 million unique TCR sequences made up an early release that covered several hundred HLA-typed donors. The genetic ancestry cluster associated with self-reported Caucasian donors included roughly four fifths of the 398 genotyped donors. The study aimed to test whether cataloging public T cell receptors could reveal signatures of past pathogen exposure. The study used immunosequencing to profile the T cell repertoires of approximately 650 subjects and linked those repertoires to cytomegalovirus serostatus. Besides the first cohort of hundreds of subjects, a separate validation cohort made up of 120 different subjects was used. High-throughput TCR immunosequencing, statistical association of individual TCRs with disease status, and machine learning were combined to predict cytomegalovirus infection status. A later analysis re-analyzed previously published TCR beta repertoires from 660 or so donors and added high-resolution HLA genotyping to study TCR occurrence patterns. In the later analysis, no new phenotypic data were used to find candidate immune exposures; instead, reliance was placed on TCR beta sequences and their occurrence across donors. In an earlier analysis of roughly 540 of the donors, high-throughput TCR beta sequencing was used to judge whether each TCR beta V gene segment behaved as functional or pseudogenic. Alongside the repertoire data, information on donor age, sex, ethnicity and CMV serostatus was compiled. Genome-wide SNP genotypes for about 60% of the roughly 670 donors were used in a later genetic analysis, which treated that subset as a discovery cohort. Every repertoire in the discovery cohort had been generated on one and the same sequencing platform. Class I and class II HLA loci were covered by the typing at four-digit resolution. The number of donors typed differed by locus, with 629-630 for A, B, C, DRB1 and DQB1, roughly 550 for DQA1, 600 to 610 for DPA1, and about 450 for DPB1. Because of strong linkage in the cohort, roughly five DR-DQ haplotypes were treated as single units for association and clustering. Among roughly 400 genotyped donors of the cohort, an average of around 220,000 unique TCR beta nucleotide sequences was sequenced per donor, of which approximately 19% were non-productive. Overall results and qualifications from the work: Correlated functional status among segregating V segments might be attributable to linkage disequilibrium, but an unknown experimental factor could not be ruled out. The earlier analysis of 450 to 700 of the donors excluded 15 to 20 rarely observed V segments, including chromosome 9 orphons, because counts were too low. Strong co-occurrence of HLA alleles, especially DR and DQ, made assigning TCR associations to individual alleles difficult. A further reported finding was that TCR beta sequences accurately predicted the HLA-A and HLA-B alleles for most subjects in the first cohort. For the cohort, immune exposure information was limited to CMV serostatus. In a later genetic analysis, a missense DCLRE1C variant was associated with V-gene and J-gene trimming of TCR beta chains, and the association was replicated in an independent cohort. Some IMGT-functional V segments, including TRBV6-2 and TRBV6-3, could not be distinguished by the 87-base-pair reads and were therefore excluded. A later analysis reported that several top co-occurrence clusters appeared linked to parvovirus B19, influenza, CMV and Epstein-Barr virus. Across donors, most TCR sequences were observed very rarely, whereas some public TCRs were present in many individuals. According to a later analysis, TCR association rates differed among HLA loci, with DRB1 alleles showing the most associated TCRs and HLA-C alleles showing the fewest. According to the authors, the approach could potentially be generalized to other disease states and immunological phenotypes. HLA typing was unavailable for some donors at each locus, so association tests used only the typed subset. Most CMV-associated TCR beta chains appeared to be HLA-restricted in a later analysis, and the HLA associations seemed to be driven largely by CMV exposure. In a later analysis, HLA-associated TCR beta chains showed more clonal expansion and lower generation probabilities than non-associated chains that were equally common. The classifier was reported to diagnose cytomegalovirus status with high specificity and sensitivity in both the original cohort and the validation cohort. In a later genetic analysis, fewer N-insertions in productive TCRs were reported among donors in an Asian-associated ancestry cluster than the roughly 700-donor mean. A cluster of highly shared sequence variants was judged likely to represent a technical artifact of the sequencing pipeline. Roughly uniform sequencing depth across donors was assumed in presence/absence analyses, although this assumption may not hold. Broadly in line with IMGT annotations, most TCR beta V segments showed up in productive rearrangements about 87% or about 30% of the time in an earlier analysis of around 600 of the donors. In vitro tests confirmed that a few of the cytomegalovirus-associated TCR beta chains recognize cytomegalovirus antigens. In this cohort, only TCR beta chains were sequenced, and detectable features were limited by the absence of alpha or paired-chain data. At a false discovery rate of 0.05, a later analysis linked 16,000 or so TCR beta sequences to specific HLA alleles. The study gave a list of 150 to 200 TCR beta chains associated with cytomegalovirus.

The method was the immunoSEQ multiplex PCR assay. A mixture of 60 forward primers for TCR Vbeta segments and 13 reverse primers for TCR Jbeta segments was used in the multiplex PCR. The CDR3 region of rearranged TCR beta genes was amplified from genomic DNA with a multiplex PCR assay. Amplified TCR beta libraries were sequenced as 87-base-pair reads on the Illumina HiSeq System. Per the authors' processing: Across the roughly 600 repertoires, a later analysis counted tens of millions of unique TCR beta chains, roughly 11 million of which were shared by at least two donors. To remove PCR and sequencing errors, raw reads were error-corrected and collapsed into unique sequences using a nearest-neighbor algorithm that merged closely related sequences. To assign V, D and J gene segments, CDR3 sequences were aligned to IMGT reference sequences. For a sequence to be retained, a match of at least six nucleotides was required to both a V gene segment and a J gene segment. Rearrangements were called productive when the CDR3 lacked stop codons and stayed in frame with V and J; all others were non-productive. Following IMGT convention, CDR3 was defined as the stretch from the second conserved V-encoded cysteine up to the conserved J-encoded phenylalanine. The earlier analysis of about 530 of the donors excluded any sequence lacking an unambiguous match to a single V gene segment. In an earlier analysis of 587 of the donors, V segments were called functional above 56.7% productive rearrangements and were called segregating when the between-donor standard deviation exceeded 5%. A statistical classification framework was built for diagnosing cytomegalovirus status from the catalog of TCR beta chain sequences. In a later analysis, TCR nucleotide sequences were compared against IMGT/GENE-DB human TR gene sequences so that V and J genes could be assigned. In a later analysis, CDR3 sequences and most-parsimonious VDJ recombination scenarios were assigned using the TCRdist pipeline. In a later analysis, every TCR beta chain was defined by the combination of its CDR3 amino acid sequence and its V-gene family, and reads without a unique V-gene family were dropped. As a way to deal with suspected cross-contamination and a sequencing artifact, a later analysis dropped 450 to 600 nucleotide sequences that were highly shared and had low generation probability. In a later analysis, a clonal expansion index for each public chain was calculated from normalized within-repertoire ranks of inferred template counts. Generation probabilities in a later analysis came from a VDJ recombination model fitted to out-of-frame rearrangements, and those results were checked against IGoR. Hypergeometric tests were used in a later analysis to score TCR-TCR, TCR-HLA and TCR-CMV co-occurrence, with a repertoire-size bias correction applied to the TCR pairs. In a later analysis, false discovery rates were estimated by permuting HLA or CMV assignments 20 times. In a later analysis, co-occurring TCRs were grouped with DBSCAN, and TCRdist sequence similarity was added when clustering was performed within HLA-allele-positive subsets. Repertoires with fewer than 30,000 or more than 120,000 public chains were left out of co-occurrence clustering, as were five repertoires with anomalous nucleotide sharing. Imported from immuneACCESS, the table was reduced by TCRdb to in-frame sequences with V and J called. These copies leave out some clones; in studies compared against another copy, an unresolved V gene accounts for under half, and the cause of the remainder is not known. V, J and clone size are taken as reported in that table, and D and trimming were inferred from the DNA itself. Here the sample has roughly 110,000 clones; roughly 68% occur a single time. The ten largest clones take up 2% to 2.5% of the sample.

Reading the germline V gene gives CDR1 SGDLS and CDR2 YYNGEE. There are 14 amino acids in the CDR3, from cysteine to phenylalanine inclusive. Just CDR3 DNA is preserved here, 42 bases in frame from base 1. V is pared back by 0 bases and J by 5 bases, with 9 bases lying between the germline termini. In its sample, this clone was seen a few times. Its antigen remains unidentified. Base qualities are missing; no much larger clone stands one base away. In total, 630 or so healthy bone marrow donors made up the cohort. At the time of sampling, all cohort members were nominally healthy, though unrecorded immune exposures were likely present. The donor was CMV seronegative and was included in the group of 352 seronegative cohort members. A peripheral blood sample was collected from each donor, and TCR beta sequencing was performed on peripheral blood mononuclear cells. Genomic DNA extraction from the blood cell samples was performed with the Qiagen DNeasy Blood Extraction Kit.

This TCR was recovered from a woman under 40 in good health and CMV-seronegative. This chain joins TRBV9 to TRBJ2-1; the D gene is not confidently resolved. The source material was PBMCs. The sequenced DNA: TGTGCCAGCAGCGTAGGAACAGCTAACAATGAGCAGTTCTTC. Translated, this is CASSVGTANNEQFF.